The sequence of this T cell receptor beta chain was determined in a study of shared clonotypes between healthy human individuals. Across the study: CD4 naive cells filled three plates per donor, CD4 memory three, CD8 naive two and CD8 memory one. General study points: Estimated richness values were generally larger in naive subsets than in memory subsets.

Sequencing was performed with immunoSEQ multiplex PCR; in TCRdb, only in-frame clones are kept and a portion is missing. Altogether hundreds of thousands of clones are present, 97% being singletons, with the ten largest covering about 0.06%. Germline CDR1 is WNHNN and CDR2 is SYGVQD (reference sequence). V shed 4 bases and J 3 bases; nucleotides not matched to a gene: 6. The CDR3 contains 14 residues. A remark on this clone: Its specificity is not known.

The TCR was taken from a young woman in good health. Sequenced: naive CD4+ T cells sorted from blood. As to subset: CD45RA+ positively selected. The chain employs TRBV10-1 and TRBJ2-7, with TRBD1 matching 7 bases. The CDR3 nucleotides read TGCGCCAGCAGTGCGGGGACAGCCAGCTACGAGCAGTACTTC. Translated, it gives CASSAGTASYEQYF.